This TCR beta chain was identified during a study of long-term antiretroviral therapy in people with HIV (dated 2022 in TCRdb). Broadly, across the study: Collection of the earliest samples took place about a decade ahead of the 2015 WHO recommendation for immediate ART, at a time when ART was typically delayed until CD4 counts fell. From fewer than 35 adults with confirmed HIV infection, the cohort provided approximately 190 cryopreserved PBMC samples, gathered serially across a mean of approximately six years (range 1-12). Test extractions of a monoclonal T-cell line alongside approximately 34 polyclonal samples showed no cross-contamination during QIAcube processing. This retrospective serial study examined whether starting ART and sustained HIV suppression were associated with changes in the composition and diversity of the TRB repertoire in peripheral blood. Of the 30 participants with HIV, approximately twelve were female.

Via the germline V gene, CDR1 is SGHDT and CDR2 YYEEEE. Including cysteine and phenylalanine, the CDR3 has 14 amino acids. Just the 42-base CDR3 DNA is kept, in frame starting at base 1. V loses 0 bases of germline sequence and J loses 1 base, and the interval between the two ends is 7 bases. The study at large found these results: Because PBMC availability was limited, only the TCR beta chain was sequenced, with no alpha chain pairing. Starting ART was linked to a significant rise in TRB diversity, yet even after long-term ART the diversity remained significantly lower than in transplant donor controls. Inferences about post-ART repertoire changes were limited because no data were available on ART adherence, viral resistance or therapy changes. The samples span the years 2004 to 2017, and the ART regimens used may be less effective than current regimens. CDR3 length ranges in HIV repertoires were narrower than in controls, and network structure suggested an antigen-experienced repertoire with only a slight naive shift after ART. At every time point, the repertoire was dominated by expanded TRB clones first identified before ART initiation, although this dominance fluctuated and, in many PLHIV, declined after ART. Unsorted PBMC were profiled instead of sorted CD4+ and CD8+ T cells because pre-ART samples had limited cell numbers.

A single count supports this clone. Its recognized antigen is unknown. The sample holds no much larger clone one base away, and base qualities are not on file. The immunoSEQ hsTCRB v3.0 assay was used at survey level resolution for TRB variable region sequencing. The targeted TRB sequencing depth was about 40,000-50,000 T-cell genomes per sample. Pooled TRB libraries were sequenced on an Illumina MiSeq with a v3 150-cycle kit. Under the source paper's analysis protocol: Repertoire analysis was performed in R inside a reproducible Nextflow workflow that covered QC, data transformation and analysis. LymphoSeq2, an R package for exploring AIRR-Seq data, was used to implement the custom analyses. A few samples that produced fewer than 5000 total TRB sequences were removed, so some 180 HIV repertoires were analyzed. Among the 180 to 200 HIV repertoires that were kept, roughly 59 were collected before ART initiation and roughly 130 were collected after ART initiation. Repertoires were downsampled to 5000 TRB nucleotide sequences, and summary statistics were averaged over 100 downsampling iterations. The analysis kept only TRB sequences whose CDR3 regions were at least seven amino acids long. Two measures captured diversity: a Shannon entropy-derived clonality score and the Gini coefficient. In the repertoire networks, any two of the top 5000 CDR3 amino acid sequences were connected whenever the two sequences differed by an edit distance of one. For TRB CDR3 amino acid sequences, GLIPH2 was used to predict antigen specificity groups and MHC restriction. Known CMV, EBV, HIV or tissue antigen associations were flagged by matching CDR3 amino acid sequences against VDJdb and McPAS-TCR. Pre-ART, post-ART and control groups were compared with Wilcoxon signed-rank tests and Holm-Bonferroni correction. This immuneACCESS table, as held by TCRdb, lists in-frame sequences with V and J called but not all clones. Of the missing ones, under half trace to an unresolved V gene in checked studies; the others have no known cause. V and J calls and clone size are given by that table; D and trimming were obtained from the DNA. A total of about 39,000 clones appear in this sample, 86% of them only once. The ten largest clones take up 4% of the sample.

Inclusion was restricted to participants for whom at least one PBMC sample before ART initiation and at least two post-ART samples were available. Treatment was received in the United States of America by all participants with HIV. Before DNA extraction, cryopreserved samples containing about 0.9-11 million PBMC were thawed and washed. At the time of the earliest PBMC sample, participants with HIV were aged between about 20 and 54 years. PBMC samples from each participant spanned 1-4 timepoints before ART initiation and 2-8 timepoints after ART initiation, with a median of 7 samples. Serial HIV viral load, CD4+ T-cell count, ART history and demographic data were obtained for every participant. Using a Qiagen kit on a QIAcube, genomic DNA was extracted from unsorted PBMC, with samples processed in batches of 12.

The origin of this receptor is a woman aged 50 to 65 with HIV. This sequence uses TRBV5-6 and TRBJ2-5, with the D gene not confidently named. This specimen was unsorted PBMCs, taken 1.2 years after starting antiretroviral therapy. The DNA sequence is as follows: TGTGCCAGCAGCTTGGGTACAGCCCAAGAGACCCAGTACTTC. This translates into CASSLGTAQETQYF.